This TCR beta chain derives from a study of T cells in narcolepsy. The data were produced by immunoSEQ multiplex PCR, yet TCRdb's version contains in-frame clones alone and is incomplete. The sample yields 27,000 or so clones, around nine tenths seen once. CDR1 is SNHLY, CDR2 FYNNEI, per germline. This CDR3 has 13 amino acids. V was cut by 7 bases and J by 4 bases, with 13 bases left in between. Material for sequencing was CD45RA- memory CD4+ T cells from PBMCs. This clonotype originated in a human donor with narcolepsy. This chain joins TRBV2 and TRBJ1-2; D gene uncertain. The CDR3 reads CASTWTVAYGYTF. For the CDR3, the DNA is TGTGCCAGCACTTGGACGGTCGCCTATGGCTACACCTTC.